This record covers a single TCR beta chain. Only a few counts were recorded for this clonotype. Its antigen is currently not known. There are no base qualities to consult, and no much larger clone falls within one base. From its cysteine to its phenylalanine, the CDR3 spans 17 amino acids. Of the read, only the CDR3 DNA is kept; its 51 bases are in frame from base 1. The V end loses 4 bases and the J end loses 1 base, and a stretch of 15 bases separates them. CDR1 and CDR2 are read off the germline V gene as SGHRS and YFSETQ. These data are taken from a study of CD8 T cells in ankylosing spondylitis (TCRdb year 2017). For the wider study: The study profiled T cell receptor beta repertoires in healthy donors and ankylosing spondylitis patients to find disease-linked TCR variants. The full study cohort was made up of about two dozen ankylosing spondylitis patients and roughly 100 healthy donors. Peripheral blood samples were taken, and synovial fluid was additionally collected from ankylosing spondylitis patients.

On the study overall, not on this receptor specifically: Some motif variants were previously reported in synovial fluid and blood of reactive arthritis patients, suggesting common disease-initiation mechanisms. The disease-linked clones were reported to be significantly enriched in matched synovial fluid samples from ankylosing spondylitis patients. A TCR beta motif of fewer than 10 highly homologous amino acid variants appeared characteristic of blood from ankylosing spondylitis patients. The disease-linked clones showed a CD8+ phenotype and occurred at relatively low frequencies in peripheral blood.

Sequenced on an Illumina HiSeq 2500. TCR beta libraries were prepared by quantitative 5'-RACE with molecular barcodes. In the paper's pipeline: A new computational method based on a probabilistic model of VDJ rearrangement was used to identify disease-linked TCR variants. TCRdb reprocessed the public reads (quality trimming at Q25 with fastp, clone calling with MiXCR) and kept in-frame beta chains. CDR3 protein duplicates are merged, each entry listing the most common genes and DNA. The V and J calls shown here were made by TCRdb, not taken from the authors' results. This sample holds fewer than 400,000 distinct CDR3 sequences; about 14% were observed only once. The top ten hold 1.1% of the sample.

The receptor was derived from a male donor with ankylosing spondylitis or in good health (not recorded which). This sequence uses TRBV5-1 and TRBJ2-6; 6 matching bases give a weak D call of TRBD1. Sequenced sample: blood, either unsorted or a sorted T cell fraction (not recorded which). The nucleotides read TGCGCCAGCAGCGAAAACAGGGTTGGGTCTGGGGCCAACGTCCTGACTTTC. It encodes CASSENRVGSGANVLTF.